Listed below are T cell receptor beta chains from one sample, sequenced in a study of human T cells and chemical hapten exposure. TCRdb processed the RACE reads anew with MiXCR; each CDR3 protein has one entry. Altogether around 350,000 distinct CDR3 sequences are present, around 5.5% being singletons, with the ten largest covering roughly 8.2%. Specimen: whole blood, collected in connection with sensitization to the hapten diphenylcyclopropenone (DPC). The origin of the receptors is a woman younger than 30 with alopecia areata. Some clones in this sample may be carry-over from other donors' samples. CDR3s include the opening cysteine and the closing phenylalanine or tryptophan. A D gene is named only where the DNA matches it firmly. For some rows the clone size is stated as once, few or many, or as a class when expanded; others skip it.

v_gene: TRBV7-2; j_gene: TRBJ1-5; d_gene: .; abundance: many; CDR3aa: CASSADSVSQPQHF; CDR3nt: TGTGCCAGCAGCGCCGACAGTGTGTCCCAGCCCCAGCATTTT
v_gene: TRBV20-1; j_gene: TRBJ2-3; d_gene: .; abundance: .; CDR3aa: CSARAGYTDTQYF; CDR3nt: TGCAGTGCTAGAGCAGGTTACACAGATACGCAGTATTTT
v_gene: TRBV6-5; j_gene: TRBJ1-2; d_gene: .; abundance: .; CDR3aa: CASSYSGRGYGYTF; CDR3nt: TGTGCCAGCAGTTACTCTGGCAGGGGTTATGGCTACACCTTC
v_gene: TRBV7-2; j_gene: TRBJ1-1; d_gene: .; abundance: many; CDR3aa: CASSPGHGRTEAFF; CDR3nt: TGTGCCAGCAGCCCGGGGCATGGGAGGACTGAAGCTTTCTTT
v_gene: TRBV4-1; j_gene: TRBJ1-5; d_gene: .; abundance: .; CDR3aa: CASSRQSNQPQHF; CDR3nt: TGCGCCAGCAGCCGACAGAGCAATCAGCCCCAGCATTTT
v_gene: TRBV29-1; j_gene: TRBJ1-1; d_gene: .; abundance: .; CDR3aa: CSVQSPMNTEAFF; CDR3nt: TGCAGCGTTCAGAGCCCGATGAACACTGAAGCTTTCTTT
v_gene: TRBV10-3; j_gene: TRBJ2-1; d_gene: TRBD2; abundance: many; CDR3aa: CAISESIAGGYYNEQFF; CDR3nt: TGTGCCATCAGTGAGTCGATAGCGGGGGGGTACTACAATGAGCAGTTCTTC
v_gene: TRBV3-1; j_gene: TRBJ2-3; d_gene: .; abundance: .; CDR3aa: CASRTWDTQYF; CDR3nt: TGTGCCAGCCGGACTTGGGATACGCAGTATTTT
v_gene: TRBV28; j_gene: TRBJ1-6; d_gene: .; abundance: few; CDR3aa: CASSKGRPNSPLHF; CDR3nt: TGTGCCAGCAGTAAGGGACGGCCCAATTCACCCCTCCACTTT
v_gene: TRBV9; j_gene: TRBJ2-5; d_gene: TRBD2; abundance: few; CDR3aa: CASSPGTSGGAETQYF; CDR3nt: TGTGCCAGCAGCCCCGGGACTAGCGGGGGGGCTGAGACCCAGTACTTC
v_gene: TRBV7-2; j_gene: TRBJ2-5; d_gene: TRBD2; abundance: .; CDR3aa: CASSHKTSGGTVRKTQYF; CDR3nt: TGTGCCAGCAGTCATAAGACTAGCGGGGGGACGGTACGAAAGACCCAGTACTTC
v_gene: TRBV7-2; j_gene: TRBJ2-7; d_gene: .; abundance: few; CDR3aa: CASSLGEDIEQYF; CDR3nt: TGTGCCAGCAGCTTAGGTGAGGACATCGAGCAGTACTTC
v_gene: TRBV12-3/TRBV12-4; j_gene: TRBJ2-1; d_gene: .; abundance: .; CDR3aa: CASSFQHQNEQFF; CDR3nt: TGTGCCAGCAGTTTCCAACATCAGAATGAGCAGTTCTTC
v_gene: TRBV20-1; j_gene: TRBJ2-3; d_gene: .; abundance: .; CDR3aa: CSASIFRTDTQYF; CDR3nt: TGCAGTGCTAGTATCTTCCGCACAGATACGCAGTATTTT
v_gene: TRBV6-4; j_gene: TRBJ2-1; d_gene: .; abundance: .; CDR3aa: CASSSTTFGEQFF; CDR3nt: TGTGCCAGCAGTTCGACTACCTTTGGTGAGCAGTTCTTC
v_gene: TRBV6-1; j_gene: TRBJ1-2; d_gene: .; abundance: few; CDR3aa: CASSGTATYGYTF; CDR3nt: TGTGCCAGCAGTGGGACAGCAACCTATGGCTACACCTTC
v_gene: TRBV21-1; j_gene: TRBJ1-1; d_gene: .; abundance: .; CDR3aa: CASSTRVMNTEAFF; CDR3nt: TGTGCCAGCAGCACCAGGGTTATGAACACTGAAGCTTTCTTT
v_gene: TRBV27; j_gene: TRBJ2-1; d_gene: .; abundance: .; CDR3aa: CASSLYGLNNEQFF; CDR3nt: TGTGCCAGCAGTTTATACGGCCTCAACAATGAGCAGTTCTTC
v_gene: TRBV9; j_gene: TRBJ2-3; d_gene: .; abundance: many; CDR3aa: CASSPRDPVGHTQYF; CDR3nt: TGTGCCAGCAGCCCCCGAGACCCGGTGGGGCATACGCAGTATTTT
v_gene: TRBV6-6; j_gene: TRBJ1-5; d_gene: TRBD1; abundance: few; CDR3aa: CASSYEGASNQPQHF; CDR3nt: TGTGCCAGCAGTTACGAGGGGGCAAGCAATCAGCCCCAGCATTTT